Listed below are T cell receptor beta chains from one sample, sequenced in a study of T cell clones after liver transplantation. Measured with immunoSEQ multiplex PCR; TCRdb has only the in-frame clones, and not every one. The sample lists 55,000 to 75,000 clones; almost 95% were seen once. The starting material was CD4+ T cells from blood, obtained about 26 months after liver transplant. The source is a human patient who received a liver transplant. Certain T cells may be donor cells from the graft. Both conserved end residues are part of each CDR3. Fields, in order: clone size, D gene, V gene, J gene, CDR3 DNA, CDR3 protein. A D gene is named only where the DNA matches it firmly. Rows give clone size only sometimes, using once, few, many, or a class for an expanded clone.

>.|TRBD1|TRBV7-2|TRBJ1-1
TGTGCCAGCAGCGCCACAGGGGGCGCAGGGGGTGTAGCTTTCTTT
CASSATGGAGGVAFF
>.|.|TRBV2|TRBJ2-5
TGTGCCAGCAGTGAGCCGGAGCAAGAGACCCAGTACTTC
CASSEPEQETQYF
>.|.|TRBV11-3|TRBJ1-4
TGTGCCAGCAGCCCAAAGGTGGGGGAACTGTTTTTT
CASSPKVGELFF
>.|TRBD1|TRBV5-6|TRBJ2-7
TGTGCCTCCCAGGAGTCAGGGGGCACCTACGAGCAGTACTTC
CASQESGGTYEQYF
>.|.|TRBV7-9|TRBJ2-1
TGTGCCAGCAGCGATGACAGGTACAATGAGCAGTTCTTC
CASSDDRYNEQFF
>.|TRBD1|TRBV7-2|TRBJ1-5
TGTGCCAGCAGCTTTACACCTGGACAGGGGGATCAGCCCCAGCATTTT
CASSFTPGQGDQPQHF
>.|TRBD2|TRBV7-2|TRBJ2-1
TGTGCCAGCAGACCAGCGGGAGAGAATGAGCAGTTCTTC
CASRPAGENEQFF
>.|.|TRBV2|TRBJ2-2
TGTGCCAGCAGTCTTATAAGGGAGGCCGGGGAGCTGTTTTTT
CASSLIREAGELFF
>.|.|TRBV28|TRBJ2-7
TGTGCCCACGTTAAGCAGTACTTC
CAHVKQYF
>.|.|TRBV5-1|TRBJ2-7
TGCGCCAGCAGCTTCGGTAGCGGGGACAGCTCCTACGAGCAGTACTTC
CASSFGSGDSSYEQYF
>.|TRBD2|TRBV19|TRBJ2-1
TGTGCCAGTAGTATTGTAAGCGGGAGTGCTACCTACAATGAGCAGTTCTTC
CASSIVSGSATYNEQFF
>.|.|TRBV21-1|TRBJ2-1
TGTGCCAGCAGAGGGATCGGTGAGCAGTTCTTC
CASRGIGEQFF
>.|.|TRBV28|TRBJ2-7
TGTGCCAGCAGCCGCTACGAGCAGTACTTC
CASSRYEQYF
>.|.|TRBV9|TRBJ1-4
TGTGCCAGCAGCGTAGACCACAACGAAAAACTGTTTTTT
CASSVDHNEKLFF
>.|TRBD1|TRBV11-2|TRBJ1-1
TGTGCCAGCAGCTTACAGGGGGCGAGGACTGAAGCTTTCTTT
CASSLQGARTEAFF
>.|.|TRBV19|TRBJ1-1
TGTGCCAGTACGGAGGGGCTCAACACTGAAGCTTTCTTT
CASTEGLNTEAFF
>.|.|TRBV9|TRBJ2-2
TGTGCCAGCAGCGTAGGGTTACTAACGAACACCGGGGAGCTGTTTTTT
CASSVGLLTNTGELFF
>few|TRBD1|TRBV5-6|TRBJ1-2
TGTGCCAGCAGCCCAGGACAGGCTAACTATGGCTACACCTTC
CASSPGQANYGYTF
>few|.|TRBV12-5|TRBJ1-3
TGTGCTAGTGGTTTGGGGGGTTCTGCTGGAAACACCATATATTTT
CASGLGGSAGNTIYF
>.|TRBD2|TRBV11-2|TRBJ2-3
TGTGCCAGCAGCTTGGCGGGAGTTTCAGATACGCAGTATTTT
CASSLAGVSDTQYF
>.|TRBD2|TRBV4-1|TRBJ2-7
TGCGCCAGCAGCCAAGCCGGGACTAGCGGGAGGTCCCCCTACGAGCAGTACTTC
CASSQAGTSGRSPYEQYF
>.|.|TRBV7-9|TRBJ2-2
TGTGCCAGCAGCAATCAGCGCGATACCGGGGAGCTGTTTTTT
CASSNQRDTGELFF
>.|.|TRBV30|TRBJ1-5
TGTGCCTGGAGCACAGGCTCGAATCAGCCCCAGCATTTT
CAWSTGSNQPQHF
>.|.|TRBV5-1|TRBJ1-4
TGCGCCAGCAGGCAGACTTCAACTAATGAAAAACTGTTTTTT
CASRQTSTNEKLFF